The 9 T cell receptor beta chains given below trace back to one sample, sequenced in a study of early T cells in non-severe SARS-CoV-2 infection. One entry per CDR3 protein results from TCRdb running MiXCR on the 5' RACE reads. The table lists around 92,000 distinct CDR3 sequences, 9.5% to 12% of them singletons. What was sequenced was whole blood. Receptors originate from an adult who was a healthcare worker with PCR-confirmed SARS-CoV-2 infection or an uninfected control (not recorded which).

The chain couples TRBV19 to TRBJ2-5, with D uncertain. The CDR3 consists of 13 residues. CDR1 and CDR2 (germline): LNHDA, SQIVND (reference sequence). Between the trimmed V and J ends, which lost 3 bases and 7 bases, there was a span of 12 bases. Here the CDR3 DNA reads TGTGCCAGTAGTATCCAAGAACTTTCGACCCAGTACTTC. Translating gives CASSIQELSTQYF.

The chain uses TRBV20-1 and TRBJ2-1, with 10 nucleotides matching TRBD2. CDR3 length equals 15 residues. The V segment lost 0 bases and the J segment 4 bases; nucleotides outside the gene matches: 3. The germline CDR1 and CDR2 sequences are DFQATT and SNEGSKA (reference sequence). CDR3 protein: CSARDGTSVYNEQFF. CDR3 nucleotides: TGCAGTGCTAGAGACGGGACTAGCGTATACAATGAGCAGTTCTTC.

The rearrangement uses TRBV2 and TRBJ2-3; D may be TRBD1 (5 bases). The CDR3 sequence is 14 residues long. CDR1 and CDR2 (germline): SNHLY, FYNNEI. Trimming took 4 bases from V and 2 from J, leaving 10 bases between them. The CDR3 DNA reads as TGTGCCAGCAGTGCTGACAGTCTCACAGATACGCAGTATTTT. Translated: CASSADSLTDTQYF.

A few counts support this clonotype. CDR3 DNA: TGCGCCAGCAGCTTGGCGGCAGACAAAGAGACCCAGTACTTC. Its translation is CASSLAADKETQYF. The V call is TRBV5-1, the J call TRBJ2-5; D uncertain. From germline, CDR1 is SGHRS and CDR2 YFSETQ. The CDR3 totals 14 residues. The germline V and J ends were trimmed by 0 bases and 3 bases, with 9 bases remaining between them.

V and J are TRBV2 and TRBJ1-2, with a weak D call TRBD1 (6 bases). Germline V gives CDR1 SNHLY, CDR2 FYNNEI. Deletions cut 10 bases from V and 0 bases from J, with 12 bases between. This CDR3 region has 13 residues. CDR3 DNA sequence: TGTGCCACGGCCCGGGACACTAACTATGGCTACACCTTC. Protein: CATARDTNYGYTF.

Ten or more counts support this clonotype. The V and J genes are TRBV12-3 or TRBV12-4 and TRBJ2-2; 10 nucleotides line up with TRBD1. The V segment lost 6 bases and the J segment 5 bases; nucleotides outside the gene matches: 12. This CDR3 comprises 17 residues. The CDR3 sequence is CASSPDRGLGGTGELFF. DNA of the CDR3: TGTGCCAGCAGCCCCGACAGGGGGCTTGGAGGGACCGGGGAGCTGTTTTTT.

This clonotype turned up a few times. This chain connects TRBV9 to TRBJ2-1; no clear D. Trimming removed 4 bases from V and 7 bases from J, with 18 bases in between. The CDR3 runs to 15 residues. CDR1 and CDR2 from the germline V gene are SGDLS and YYNGEE. CDR3 region: CASSRTLNPENEQFF. CDR3 nucleotide sequence: TGTGCCAGCAGCCGGACCCTCAACCCCGAAAATGAGCAGTTCTTC. Complete variable domain (other parts from reference TRBV9 and TRBJ2-1): DSGVTQTPKHLITATGQRVTLRCSPRSGDLSVYWYQQSLDQGLQFLIQYYNGEERAKGNILERFSAQQFPDLHSELNLSSLELGDSALYFCASSRTLNPENEQFFGPGTRLTVL.

The genes are TRBV29-1 and TRBJ2-1, with TRBD2 identical over 10 bases. Germline CDR1 reads SQVTM; CDR2 reads ANQGSEA. The CDR3 consists of 13 residues. V was pared by 2 bases and J by 7 bases, with 2 bases of the junction left unmatched. The CDR3 loop reads CSVESSGRNEQFF. CDR3 nucleotides: TGCAGCGTTGAATCTAGCGGGAGAAATGAGCAGTTCTTC.

This clonotype was counted between two and nine times. The genes are TRBV29-1 and TRBJ1-1; TRBD1 aligns across 9 bases. The CDR3 spans 15 residues. With 6 bases clipped from V and 4 bases from J, the junction kept 12 bases outside the gene matches. Germline values: CDR1 SQVTM, CDR2 ANQGSEA. The CDR3 here is CSVHAHRGLGTEAFF. The CDR3 DNA reads as TGCAGCGTACATGCGCACAGGGGGCTGGGCACTGAAGCTTTCTTT.